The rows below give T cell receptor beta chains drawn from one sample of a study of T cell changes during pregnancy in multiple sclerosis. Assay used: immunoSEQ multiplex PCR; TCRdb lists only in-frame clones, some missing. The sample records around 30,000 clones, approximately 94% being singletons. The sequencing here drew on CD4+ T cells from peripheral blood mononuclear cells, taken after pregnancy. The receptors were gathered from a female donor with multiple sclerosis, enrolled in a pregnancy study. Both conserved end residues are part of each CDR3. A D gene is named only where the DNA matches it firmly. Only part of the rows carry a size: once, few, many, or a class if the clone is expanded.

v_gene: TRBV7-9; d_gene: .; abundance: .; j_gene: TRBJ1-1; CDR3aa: CASSQPGTLSTTEAFF; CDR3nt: TGTGCCAGCAGCCAGCCCGGGACACTTTCAACCACTGAAGCTTTCTTT
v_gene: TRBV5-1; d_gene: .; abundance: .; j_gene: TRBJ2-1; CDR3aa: CASSPGETQFF; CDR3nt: TGCGCCAGCAGCCCCGGGGAGACGCAGTTCTTC
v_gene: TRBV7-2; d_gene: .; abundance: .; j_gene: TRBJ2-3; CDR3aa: CASSLVRLGTQYF; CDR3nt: TGTGCCAGCAGCTTAGTGCGGCTTGGTACGCAGTATTTT
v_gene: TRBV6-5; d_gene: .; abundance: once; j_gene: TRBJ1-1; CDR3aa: CASRRDFSNTEAFF; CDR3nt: TGTGCCAGCAGAAGAGACTTTTCCAACACTGAAGCTTTCTTT
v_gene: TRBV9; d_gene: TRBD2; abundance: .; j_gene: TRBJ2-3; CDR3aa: CASSGGLAGYTDTQYF; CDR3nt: TGTGCCAGCAGCGGCGGACTAGCGGGATACACAGATACGCAGTATTTT
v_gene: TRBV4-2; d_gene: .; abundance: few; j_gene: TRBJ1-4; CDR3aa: CASSQDRKREKLFF; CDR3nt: TGTGCCAGCAGCCAAGACCGGAAGCGTGAAAAACTGTTTTTT
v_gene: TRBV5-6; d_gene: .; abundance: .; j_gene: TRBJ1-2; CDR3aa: CASSLAGINYGYTF; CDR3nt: TGTGCCAGCAGCTTAGCAGGAATAAACTATGGCTACACCTTC
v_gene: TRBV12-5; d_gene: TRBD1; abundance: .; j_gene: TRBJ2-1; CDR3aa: CASGPGQGEQFF; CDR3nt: TGTGCTAGTGGTCCCGGACAGGGTGAGCAGTTCTTC
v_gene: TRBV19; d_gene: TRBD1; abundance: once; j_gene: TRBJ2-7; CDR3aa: CASRDGTGSYEQYF; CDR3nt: TGTGCCAGTAGAGATGGGACAGGCTCCTACGAGCAGTACTTC
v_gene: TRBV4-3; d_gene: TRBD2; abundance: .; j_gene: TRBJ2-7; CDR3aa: CASSQETGGEQYF; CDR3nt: TGCGCCAGCAGCCAAGAAACGGGGGGCGAGCAGTACTTC
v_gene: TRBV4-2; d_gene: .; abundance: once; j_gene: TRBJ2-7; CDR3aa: CASSQEQALHEQYF; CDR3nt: TGTGCCAGCAGCCAAGAACAGGCCCTTCACGAGCAGTACTTC
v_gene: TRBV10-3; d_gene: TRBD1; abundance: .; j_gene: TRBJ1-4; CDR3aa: CAISVDRGRIPRNEKLFF; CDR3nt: TGTGCCATCAGTGTGGACAGGGGGCGCATTCCCCGTAATGAAAAACTGTTTTTT
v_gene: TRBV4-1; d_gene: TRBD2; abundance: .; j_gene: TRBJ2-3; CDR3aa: CASSSGLAGADTQYF; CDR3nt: TGCGCCAGCAGCTCGGGACTAGCGGGAGCAGATACGCAGTATTTT
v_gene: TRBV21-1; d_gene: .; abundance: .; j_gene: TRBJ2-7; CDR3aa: CASSKIKVWRGTVYEQYF; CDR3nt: .
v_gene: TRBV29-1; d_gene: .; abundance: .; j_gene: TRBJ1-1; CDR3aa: CSAEVSTEAFF; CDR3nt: TGCAGCGCGGAGGTGTCCACTGAAGCTTTCTTT